These 17 T cell receptor beta chains share one sample of origin, sequenced in a study of graft-versus-host responses after intestinal transplantation. Libraries were prepared by immunoSEQ multiplex PCR; TCRdb keeps only in-frame clonotypes and omits some of them. Among approximately 46,000 clones, roughly 84% were seen once, and the ten largest hold 0.45% to 0.55%. Antigens of these TCRs are unknown. The source was unstimulated CD4+ T cells sorted from spleen or lymph node cells, collected before transplant. The source is a human donor who was the organ donor for an intestinal transplant.

The chain carries TRBV6-1 and TRBJ2-1; perhaps TRBD2 as D (6 bases). The germline V and J ends were trimmed by 1 base and 15 bases, with 22 bases remaining between them. The germline gives CDR1 MNHNS, CDR2 SASEGT. This CDR3 has 15 amino acids. The DNA of the CDR3 is TGTGCCAGCAGTGAAGGGTGGCCCTACCCTCCCGGGGGGTTCTTC. Amino acids: CASSEGWPYPPGGFF.

The chain recombines TRBV27 with TRBJ1-5; D remains ambiguous. Germline-derived CDR1 and CDR2 are MNHEY and SMNVEV (reference sequence). This CDR3 region has 16 residues. V was clipped by 0 bases and J by 9 bases, with 18 bases between them. The CDR3, as DNA: TGTGCCAGCAGTTTATCGATCAATGTACGGTCGGGGCCCCAGCATTTT. It encodes CASSLSINVRSGPQHF.

This chain uses TRBV6-1 with TRBJ2-3; 10 positions agree with TRBD2. The CDR3 length is 16 residues. Trimming cost V 4 bases and J 0 bases; bases outside gene matches: 4. Germline V lookup: CDR1 MNHNS, CDR2 SASEGT. CDR3 region: CASSVTSGTSTDTQYF. The CDR3 nucleotides read TGTGCCAGCAGTGTCACTAGCGGGACAAGCACAGATACGCAGTATTTT.

This clone was found once. The chain couples TRBV7-9 to TRBJ1-5; 8 nucleotides agree with TRBD1. The CDR3 is made up of 13 amino acids. CDR1 is SEHNR and CDR2 is FQNEAQ in the germline V gene (reference sequence). With 3 bases clipped from V and 6 bases from J, the junction kept 1 base outside the gene matches. Written as DNA, the CDR3 is TGTGCCAGCAGCTTCCAGGGGGCTCAGCCCCAGCATTTT. Its protein is CASSFQGAQPQHF.

The chain couples TRBV11-2 to TRBJ2-5; 8 bases match TRBD1. After removal of 0 bases from V and 1 base from J, the junction contained 1 base not matched to a gene. The germline gives CDR1 SGHAT, CDR2 FQNNGV. CDR3 size: 15 residues. CDR3 sequence reads: CASSLDRGRQETQYF. CDR3 DNA: TGTGCCAGCAGCTTAGACAGGGGGCGCCAAGAGACCCAGTACTTC.

The chain recombines TRBV10-1 with TRBJ1-2; D unresolved. Germline assignment: CDR1 WNHNN and CDR2 SYGVQD (reference sequence). This CDR3 comprises 11 residues. The V end was cut by 4 bases, the J end by 6 bases, with 6 bases between. The CDR3 loop is CASSVRDGYTF. The DNA for the CDR3 is TGCGCCAGCAGTGTGCGGGATGGCTACACCTTC.

The chain carries TRBV18 and TRBJ1-1; D call uncertain. CDR1 and CDR2 (germline): KGHSH, LQKENI. V lost 3 bases and J 0 bases, leaving 11 bases between the germline ends. The CDR3 length is 15 residues. The CDR3 spells CASSPGRRLNTEAFF. The CDR3, as DNA: TGTGCCAGCTCACCGGGCAGGCGATTGAACACTGAAGCTTTCTTT.

The J gene is TRBJ1-2, the V gene TRBV19; D ambiguous. The CDR3 loop spans 12 amino acids. Germline lookup yields CDR1 LNHDA and CDR2 SQIVND (reference sequence). V gave up 1 base and J gave up 5 bases, with 5 bases separating them. The CDR3 region has the DNA TGTGCCAGTAGTATAGCCCAGTATGGCTACACCTTC. Translation: CASSIAQYGYTF.

V is TRBV6-5 and J is TRBJ1-1; D is uncertain. Trimming removed 3 bases from V and 9 bases from J, with 14 bases in between. Germline V lookup: CDR1 MNHEY, CDR2 SVGAGI. The CDR3 is 13 amino acids. The CDR3 loop is CASSYTVAGKAFF. For the CDR3, the DNA is TGTGCCAGCAGTTATACCGTGGCAGGAAAAGCTTTCTTT.

The chain combines TRBV29-1 with TRBJ2-4, with TRBD2 matching over 14 bases. The germline V gene encodes CDR1 SQVTM and CDR2 ANQGSEA. The J segment lost 7 bases and the V segment lost 4 bases, leaving 0 bases of the junction unmatched. The CDR3 is 13 amino acids. CDR3 nucleotide sequence: TGCAGCGTTGGACTAGCGGGAGGGAACATTCAGTACTTC. It specifies CSVGLAGGNIQYF.

The rearrangement joins TRBV7-6 to TRBJ2-7; 10 nucleotides match TRBD1. Germline V gene lookup returns CDR1 SGHVS and CDR2 FNYEAQ. Unmatched junction bases numbered 2, after V lost 3 bases and J lost 3 bases. The CDR3 spans 14 residues. CDR3 coding DNA: TGTGCCAGCAGCTTCAGGACAGGGGGCTACGAGCAGTACTTC. This translates into CASSFRTGGYEQYF.

V gene TRBV7-2 combines with J gene TRBJ2-4; TRBD1 agrees at 12 bases. Per the germline V gene, CDR1 is SGHTA and CDR2 is FQGNSA. The CDR3 has 18 amino acids. Trimming cost V 5 bases and J 0 bases; bases outside gene matches: 8. CDR3 in amino acids: CASSLMGQGALAKNIQYF. The CDR3 DNA follows: TGTGCCAGCAGCCTGATGGGACAGGGGGCGCTAGCCAAAAACATTCAGTACTTC.

V gene TRBV5-1 combines with J gene TRBJ2-3; TRBD2 agrees at 9 bases. There are 14 residues in the CDR3. With 3 bases clipped from V and 4 bases from J, the junction kept 3 bases outside the gene matches. Germline loops: CDR1 SGHRS, CDR2 YFSETQ. CDR3 nucleotides: TGCGCCAGCAGCTGGGGGACTAGCTCAGATACGCAGTATTTT. Its translation is CASSWGTSSDTQYF.

This chain uses TRBV9 with TRBJ2-3; 11 positions match TRBD2. The CDR3 length is 16 residues. Germline V gives CDR1 SGDLS, CDR2 YYNGEE. Trimming cost V 0 bases and J 6 bases; bases outside gene matches: 6. The CDR3: CASSVAQTSGTDTQYF. As DNA, the CDR3 is TGTGCCAGCAGCGTAGCTCAGACTAGCGGGACGGATACGCAGTATTTT. Using reference TRBV9 and TRBJ2-3 for the parts outside the CDR3, the full variable domain is DSGVTQTPKHLITATGQRVTLRCSPRSGDLSVYWYQQSLDQGLQFLIQYYNGEERAKGNILERFSAQQFPDLHSELNLSSLELGDSALYFCASSVAQTSGTDTQYFGPGTRLTVL.

The rearrangement links TRBV7-2 to TRBJ1-2; 7 bases agree with TRBD1. CDR3 length: 15 residues. V trimming: 3 bases; J trimming: 2 bases; junction bases outside the gene matches: 6. From germline, CDR1 is SGHTA and CDR2 FQGNSA. The CDR3 region has the DNA TGTGCCAGCAGCTTTAGACAGGGAATCAACTATGGCTACACCTTC. This sequence encodes CASSFRQGINYGYTF. Supplemented by reference TRBV7-2 and TRBJ1-2, the full variable domain reads GAGVSQSPSNKVTEKGKDVELRCDPISGHTALYWYRQSLGQGLEFLIYFQGNSAPDKSGLPSDRFSAERTGGSVSTLTIQRTQQEDSAVYLCASSFRQGINYGYTFGSGTRLTVV.

There are a few counts of this clone. This chain connects TRBV5-4 to TRBJ1-1; D not certain. CDR1 and CDR2 from the germline V gene are SGHNT and YYREEE (reference sequence). The CDR3 is made up of 12 amino acids. Trimming pared 0 bases from V and 2 bases from J, leaving 2 bases between. As DNA, the CDR3 is TGTGCCAGCAGCTTGGCCAACACTGAAGCTTTCTTT. This translates into CASSLANTEAFF.

The rearrangement joins TRBV29-1 to TRBJ2-7; D not resolved. CDR3 length: 11 residues. CDR1 is SQVTM and CDR2 is ANQGSEA in the germline V gene. V was shortened by 4 bases and J by 0 bases, with 4 bases between the two germline ends. Here the CDR3 reads CSVGHSYEQYF. CDR3 DNA: TGCAGCGTTGGACACTCCTACGAGCAGTACTTC.